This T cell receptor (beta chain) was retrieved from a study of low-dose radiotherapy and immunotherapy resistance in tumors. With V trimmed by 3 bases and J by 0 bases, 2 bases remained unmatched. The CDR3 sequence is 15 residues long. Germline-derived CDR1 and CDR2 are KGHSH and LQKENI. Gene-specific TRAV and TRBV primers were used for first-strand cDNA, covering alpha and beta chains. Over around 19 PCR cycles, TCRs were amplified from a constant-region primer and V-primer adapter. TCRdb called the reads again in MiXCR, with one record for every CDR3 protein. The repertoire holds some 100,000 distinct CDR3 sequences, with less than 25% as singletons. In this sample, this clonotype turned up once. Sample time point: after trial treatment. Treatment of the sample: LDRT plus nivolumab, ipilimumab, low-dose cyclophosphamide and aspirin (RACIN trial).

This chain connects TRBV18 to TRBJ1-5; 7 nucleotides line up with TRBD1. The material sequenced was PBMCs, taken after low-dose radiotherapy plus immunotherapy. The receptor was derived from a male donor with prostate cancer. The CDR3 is CASSPGQVSNQPQHF. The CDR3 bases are TGTGCCAGCTCACCCGGACAGGTTAGCAATCAGCCCCAGCATTTT.